The 4 T cell receptor beta chains presented below share a single source sample, sequenced in a study of T cells after yellow fever vaccination. TCRdb recomputed calls from the 5' RACE reads with MiXCR, one row per CDR3 protein. The sample has 400,000 to 450,000 distinct CDR3 sequences, roughly 20% seen once; the top ten hold 15% to 20%. The sequencing used PBMCs, collected before the yellow fever booster vaccination. Every receptor here comes from a man between 18 and 29 years old who received the YFV17D yellow fever vaccine.

This clonotype was picked up a small number of times. The rearrangement joins TRBV12-3 or TRBV12-4 to TRBJ2-5; the match to TRBD2 covers 11 bases. V lost 1 base and J lost 5; bases outside the gene matches: 6. This CDR3 contains 16 residues. CDR3 bases: TGTGCCAGCAGTTTAGGGGTTAGCGGGGGGGCGGAGACCCAGTACTTC. The encoded protein is CASSLGVSGGAETQYF.

This clonotype was seen only a few times. The chain is built from TRBV9 and TRBJ2-3; D unclear. The CDR3 has 14 residues. CDR1 and CDR2 (germline): SGDLS, YYNGEE. V was pared by 3 bases and J by 5 bases, with 13 bases between. CDR3 bases: TGTGCCAGCAGCGGCGCCGCCTATTTAGATACGCAGTATTTT. It codes for CASSGAAYLDTQYF.

This clonotype has only a few counts. The chain couples TRBV5-1 to TRBJ1-1; D may be TRBD1 (6 bases). Between the trimmed V and J ends, which lost 5 bases and 8 bases, there was a span of 16 bases. CDR3 length equals 13 residues. Germline V gene sequence: CDR1 SGHRS, CDR2 YFSETQ. CDR3 loop: CASRRSGQLEAFF. CDR3 DNA sequence: TGCGCCAGCAGACGCTCTGGACAGCTAGAAGCTTTCTTT.

This clonotype was seen a few times. The rearrangement joins TRBV2 to TRBJ2-5, with D unclear. The CDR3 extends over 14 amino acids. Trimming pared 4 bases from V and 1 base from J, leaving 10 bases between. Germline-derived CDR1 and CDR2 are SNHLY and FYNNEI. CDR3 sequence reads: CASSVSVVQETQYF. DNA for the CDR3: TGTGCCAGCAGTGTTTCGGTCGTCCAAGAGACCCAGTACTTC. The full variable domain, completed using reference TRBV2 and TRBJ2-5, is EPEVTQTPSHQVTQMGQEVILRCVPISNHLYFYWYRQILGQKVEFLVSFYNNEISEKSEIFDDQFSVERPDGSNFTLKIRSTKLEDSAMYFCASSVSVVQETQYFGPGTRLLVL.